Listed below are T cell receptor beta chains from one sample, sequenced in a study of blood T cell repertoires in COVID-19. Sequencing used immunoSEQ multiplex PCR; TCRdb keeps in-frame clones, though not all of them. There are about 70,000 clones in the sample; 70% to 85% occur only once, and around 0.91% lies in the top ten. The specimen sequenced was peripheral blood. The receptors come from a woman in her 70s with acute or convalescent COVID-19. CDR3s include the opening cysteine and the closing phenylalanine or tryptophan. The D gene is left open where the match is weak. Some rows mark clone size as missing; the rest say once, few, many or name a class of expanded clone.

TRBV2	-	TRBD2	TRBJ2-2	CASTGSGINTGELFF	TGTGCCAGCACGGGTAGCGGGATTAACACCGGGGAGCTGTTTTTT
TRBV2	-	TRBD2	TRBJ2-1	CASSWGGSTSYNEQFF	TGTGCCAGCAGTTGGGGCGGGAGCACGTCCTACAATGAGCAGTTCTTC
TRBV21-1	-	-	TRBJ2-3	CASRTLGGPPDTQYF	TGTGCCAGCAGAACCCTCGGGGGGCCCCCAGATACGCAGTATTTT
TRBV7-2	-	TRBD2	TRBJ2-5	CASSLQMGLAGGETQYF	TGTGCCAGCAGCTTACAGATGGGACTAGCGGGAGGAGAGACCCAGTACTTC
TRBV11-3	-	-	TRBJ2-3	CASSRGGETDTQYF	TGTGCCAGCAGCAGAGGAGGGGAGACAGATACGCAGTATTTT
TRBV19	-	TRBD1	TRBJ2-1	CASSLRDREIDEQFF	TGTGCCAGTAGCCTCCGGGACAGGGAGATTGATGAGCAGTTCTTC
TRBV11-2	-	-	TRBJ1-3	CASSLVALSGNTIYF	TGTGCCAGCAGCTTAGTGGCCCTCTCTGGAAACACCATATATTTT
TRBV28	-	-	TRBJ2-7	CASSFHRVPYEQYF	TGTGCCAGCAGTTTCCACAGGGTACCCTACGAGCAGTACTTC
TRBV9	-	TRBD2	TRBJ2-3	CASSVAPAGGMDTQYF	TGTGCCAGCAGCGTAGCACCAGCGGGGGGGATGGATACGCAGTATTTT
TRBV7-2	-	TRBD2	TRBJ2-7	CASTSILLAGLSYEQYF	TGTGCCAGCACCTCAATCCTTCTAGCGGGGCTATCCTACGAGCAGTACTTC
TRBV6-6	-	TRBD1	TRBJ1-3	CASSRDQQGSSGNTIYF	TGTGCCAGCAGTCGAGATCAACAGGGGTCCTCTGGAAACACCATATATTTT
TRBV7-9	-	TRBD2	TRBJ2-3	CASRPLAGDVDTQYF	TGTGCCAGCAGGCCACTAGCGGGAGATGTGGATACGCAGTATTTT
TRBV6-1	-	-	TRBJ2-7	CASSEGSYEQYF	TGTGCCAGCAGTGAGGGCAGCTACGAGCAGTACTTC
TRBV19	-	-	TRBJ1-3	CATVNNPTVGDTIYF	TGTGCCACCGTAAATAACCCGACGGTCGGGGACACCATATATTTT
TRBV19	-	TRBD1	TRBJ1-1	CASSIGLPGQGKGTTEAFF	TGTGCCAGTAGTATAGGCCTCCCGGGACAGGGAAAGGGAACCACTGAAGCTTTCTTT
TRBV18	-	TRBD2	TRBJ2-3	CASSPLLGLAGGQGDTQYF	TGTGCCAGCTCACCGCTCCTGGGACTAGCGGGGGGGCAAGGAGATACGCAGTATTTT
TRBV29-1	few	TRBD1	TRBJ2-3	CSGAGTGADTQYF	TGCAGCGGCGCCGGGACAGGGGCAGATACGCAGTATTTT
TRBV28	-	TRBD2	TRBJ2-1	CASSFPSGSYNEQFF	TGTGCCAGCAGTTTCCCTAGCGGCTCCTACAATGAGCAGTTCTTC
TRBV5-1	-	-	TRBJ1-5	CASSLDGGNQPQHF	TGCGCCAGCAGCTTGGACGGAGGCAATCAGCCCCAGCATTTT
TRBV29-1	-	-	TRBJ2-5	CSVNGGGGIETQYF	TGCAGCGTCAATGGGGGAGGCGGGATAGAGACCCAGTACTTC
TRBV28	-	-	TRBJ2-7	CATQTPALYEQYF	TGTGCCACCCAAACTCCAGCGCTCTACGAGCAGTACTTC
TRBV5-1	medium-sized	-	TRBJ1-1	CASSVQAMNTEAFF	TGCGCCAGCAGCGTACAGGCGATGAACACTGAAGCTTTCTTT
TRBV19	-	TRBD2	TRBJ2-1	CASSIQTSGGAPEQFF	TGTGCCAGTAGTATCCAAACTAGCGGGGGGGCCCCGGAGCAGTTCTTC
TRBV11-2	few	-	TRBJ1-6	CASSLDNSPLHF	TGTGCCAGCAGCCTCGATAATTCACCCCTCCACTTT
TRBV7-2	-	-	TRBJ1-4	CASSLGGQGEKLFF	TGTGCCAGCAGCTTAGGGGGACAAGGGGAAAAACTGTTTTTT
TRBV29-1	-	-	TRBJ2-5	CSVKLTGGETQYF	TGCAGCGTTAAGTTGACGGGTGGGGAGACCCAGTACTTC
TRBV6-5	few	TRBD1	TRBJ1-2	CASSEGTGRGYTF	TGTGCCAGCAGCGAGGGGACAGGGAGGGGCTACACCTTC
TRBV9	-	TRBD1	TRBJ1-2	CASTVTTGPVGYTF	TGTGCCAGCACCGTAACGACAGGGCCCGTTGGCTACACCTTC
TRBV19	-	-	TRBJ1-5	CASTQGDGGPQHF	TGTGCCAGTACACAGGGCGATGGTGGACCCCAGCATTTT
TRBV19	once	TRBD1	TRBJ2-3	CASRGQSYPSHTDTQYF	TGTGCCAGTAGGGGACAGAGCTATCCTTCCCACACAGATACGCAGTATTTT
TRBV7-2	-	-	TRBJ1-4	CASSLAGGANEKLFF	TGTGCCAGCAGCTTAGCGGGGGGGGCTAATGAAAAACTGTTTTTT
TRBV3-1/TRBV3-2	-	-	TRBJ2-3	CASSQGTPGQGTDTQYF	TGTGCCAGCAGCCAAGGTACGCCGGGACAAGGCACAGATACGCAGTATTTT
TRBV15	-	-	TRBJ2-5	CATSRVGPQRETQYF	TGTGCCACCAGCAGAGTGGGCCCCCAAAGGGAGACCCAGTACTTC
TRBV2	few	TRBD1	TRBJ2-3	CAGTAYRTDTQYF	TGTGCCGGGACAGCCTATCGCACAGATACGCAGTATTTT
TRBV18	-	-	TRBJ1-2	CASSPDVERYYGYTF	TGTGCCAGCTCACCAGATGTAGAGAGGTATTATGGCTACACCTTC
TRBV19	once	-	TRBJ1-6	CASSTGPAGESPLHF	TGTGCCAGTAGTACAGGACCGGCGGGCGAATCACCCCTCCACTTT
TRBV19	-	-	TRBJ2-7	CASSISGESGYEQYF	TGTGCCAGTAGTATCTCGGGGGAGAGTGGCTACGAGCAGTACTTC
TRBV19	-	TRBD1	TRBJ2-3	CASSDRVGPSGTQYF	TGTGCCAGTAGCGACAGGGTGGGTCCCTCTGGTACGCAGTATTTT
TRBV9	-	TRBD1	TRBJ1-1	CASSPGTGTTEAFF	TGTGCCAGCAGCCCGGGGACAGGGACCACTGAAGCTTTCTTT
TRBV11-2	few	TRBD1	TRBJ2-7	CASSSTGGEQYF	TGTGCCAGCAGCTCGACAGGGGGCGAGCAGTACTTC
TRBV19	-	-	TRBJ1-4	CASSRQLTNEKLFF	TGTGCCAGCTCCCGACAGCTAACTAATGAAAAACTGTTTTTT
TRBV27	-	TRBD1	TRBJ1-2	CASTTTGTATFYGYTF	TGTGCCAGCACTACTACCGGGACAGCAACTTTCTATGGCTACACCTTC
TRBV29-1	once	TRBD1	TRBJ2-7	CSVAPGQGVSYEQYF	TGCAGCGTCGCGCCGGGACAGGGAGTATCCTACGAGCAGTACTTC
TRBV19	-	TRBD1	TRBJ1-4	CASSLSPGQGRAGKLFF	TGTGCCAGTAGTTTGTCTCCGGGACAGGGCCGCGCGGGGAAACTGTTTTTT
TRBV28	-	-	TRBJ2-5	CASRSEGRETQYF	TGTGCCAGCAGATCTGAGGGCCGAGAGACCCAGTACTTC
TRBV5-1	-	-	TRBJ2-4	CASSLVGDENIQYF	TGCGCCAGCAGCTTGGTAGGGGATGAAAACATTCAGTACTTC
TRBV7-9	-	-	TRBJ1-1	CASSTYSQVNTEAFF	TGTGCCAGCAGCACTTACTCCCAGGTGAACACTGAAGCTTTCTTT
TRBV29-1	-	TRBD1	TRBJ1-2	CSVDIGIDRVRGYTF	TGCAGCGTTGATATCGGTATTGACAGGGTACGAGGCTACACCTTC
TRBV12-3/TRBV12-4	few	-	TRBJ1-1	CASSRTEPTEAFF	TGTGCCAGCAGCCGAACAGAGCCCACTGAAGCTTTCTTT
TRBV14	-	TRBD1	TRBJ1-4	CASSPKGQGATNEKLFF	TGTGCCAGCAGCCCAAAAGGACAGGGGGCAACTAATGAAAAACTGTTTTTT
TRBV5-1	-	TRBD1	TRBJ2-2	CASFLPGQGRTGELFF	TGCGCCAGCTTCCTCCCGGGACAGGGGAGGACCGGGGAGCTGTTTTTT